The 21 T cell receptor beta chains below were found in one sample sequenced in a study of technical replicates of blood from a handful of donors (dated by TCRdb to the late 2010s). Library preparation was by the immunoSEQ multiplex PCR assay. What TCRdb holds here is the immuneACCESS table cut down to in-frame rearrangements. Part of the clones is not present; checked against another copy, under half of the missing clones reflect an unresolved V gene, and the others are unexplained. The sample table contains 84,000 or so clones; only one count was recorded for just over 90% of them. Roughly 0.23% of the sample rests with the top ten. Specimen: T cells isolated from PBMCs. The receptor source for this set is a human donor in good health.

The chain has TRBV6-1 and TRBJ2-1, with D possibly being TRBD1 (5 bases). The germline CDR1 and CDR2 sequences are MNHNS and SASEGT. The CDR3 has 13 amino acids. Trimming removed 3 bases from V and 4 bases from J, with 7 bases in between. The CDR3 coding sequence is TGTGCCAGCAGTGACGACAGTTACAATGAGCAGTTCTTC. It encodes CASSDDSYNEQFF.

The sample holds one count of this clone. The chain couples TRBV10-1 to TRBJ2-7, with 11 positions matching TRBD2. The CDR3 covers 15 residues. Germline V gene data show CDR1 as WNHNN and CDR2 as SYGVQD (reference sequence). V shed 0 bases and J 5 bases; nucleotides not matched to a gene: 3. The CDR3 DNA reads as TGCGCCAGCAGTGAGTCGACTAGCGGGACTCACGAGCAGTACTTC. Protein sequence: CASSESTSGTHEQYF.

The CDR3 loop is CASSPWTGGFSGNTIYF. CDR3 coding DNA: TGTGCCAGCAGCCCCTGGACAGGGGGATTTTCCGGAAACACCATATATTTT. The V gene is TRBV11-3, the J gene TRBJ1-3; 10 bases are shared with TRBD1. The CDR3 runs 17 residues. From germline, CDR1 is SGHNT and CDR2 YENEEA. The V gene end was trimmed by 5 bases and the J gene end by 4 bases; junction bases not matched to a gene: 11. Using reference TRBV11-3 and TRBJ1-3 for the parts outside the CDR3, the full variable domain is EAGVVQSPRYKIIEKKQPVAFWCNPISGHNTLYWYLQNLGQGPELLIRYENEEAVDDSQLPKDRFSAERLKGVDSTLKIQPAELGDSAVYLCASSPWTGGFSGNTIYFGEGSWLTVV.

The CDR3 protein is CASSLSSVTDTQYF. Written as DNA, the CDR3 is TGTGCCAGCAGCTTAAGCAGCGTCACAGATACGCAGTATTTT. The chain is built from TRBV11-3 and TRBJ2-3; D is ambiguous. Trimming took off 2 bases at V and 2 bases at J, with 8 bases between the two ends. From germline, CDR1 is SGHNT and CDR2 YENEEA. The CDR3 runs 14 residues.

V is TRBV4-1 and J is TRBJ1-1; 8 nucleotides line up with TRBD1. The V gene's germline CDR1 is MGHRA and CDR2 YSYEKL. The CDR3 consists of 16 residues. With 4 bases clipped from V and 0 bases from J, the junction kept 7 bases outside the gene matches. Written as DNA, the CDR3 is TGCGCCAGCAGCCGTCAAGGGACAGGCATGAACACTGAAGCTTTCTTT. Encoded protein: CASSRQGTGMNTEAFF.

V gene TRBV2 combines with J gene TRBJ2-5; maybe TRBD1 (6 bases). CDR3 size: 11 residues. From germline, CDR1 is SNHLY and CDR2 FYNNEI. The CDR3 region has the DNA TGTGTCTACAGGGTTCAGGAGACCCAGTACTTC. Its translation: CVYRVQETQYF.

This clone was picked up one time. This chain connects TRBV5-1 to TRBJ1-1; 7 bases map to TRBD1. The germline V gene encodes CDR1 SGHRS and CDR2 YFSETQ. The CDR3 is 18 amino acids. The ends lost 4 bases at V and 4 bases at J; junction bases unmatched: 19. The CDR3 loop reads CASSTLFTGEGSGTEAFF. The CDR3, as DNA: TGCGCCAGCAGCACCTTATTCACAGGGGAAGGGTCGGGCACTGAAGCTTTCTTT.

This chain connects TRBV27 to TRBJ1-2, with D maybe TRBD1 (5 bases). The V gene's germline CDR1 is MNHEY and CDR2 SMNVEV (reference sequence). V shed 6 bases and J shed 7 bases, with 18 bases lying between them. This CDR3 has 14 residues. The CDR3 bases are TGTGCCAGCAGCCCCATACCCAGGGCAGGTGGCTACACCTTC. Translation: CASSPIPRAGGYTF.

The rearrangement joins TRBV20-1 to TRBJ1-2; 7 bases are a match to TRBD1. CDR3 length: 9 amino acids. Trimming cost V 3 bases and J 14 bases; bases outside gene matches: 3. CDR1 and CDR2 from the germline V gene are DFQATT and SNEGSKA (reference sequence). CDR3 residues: CSASGQETF. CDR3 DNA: TGCAGTGCTAGCGGACAGGAAACCTTC.

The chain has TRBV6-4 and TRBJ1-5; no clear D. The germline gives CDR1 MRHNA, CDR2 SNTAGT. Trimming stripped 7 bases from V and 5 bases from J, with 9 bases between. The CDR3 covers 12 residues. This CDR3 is CASIDTDQPQHF. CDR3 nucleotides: TGTGCCAGCATCGACACAGATCAGCCCCAGCATTTT.

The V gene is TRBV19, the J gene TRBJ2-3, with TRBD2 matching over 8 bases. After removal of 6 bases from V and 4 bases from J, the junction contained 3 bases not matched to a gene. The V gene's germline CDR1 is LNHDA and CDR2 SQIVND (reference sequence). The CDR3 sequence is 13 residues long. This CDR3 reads CASSGLAPDTQYF. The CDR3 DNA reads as TGTGCCAGTAGCGGACTAGCCCCAGATACGCAGTATTTT.

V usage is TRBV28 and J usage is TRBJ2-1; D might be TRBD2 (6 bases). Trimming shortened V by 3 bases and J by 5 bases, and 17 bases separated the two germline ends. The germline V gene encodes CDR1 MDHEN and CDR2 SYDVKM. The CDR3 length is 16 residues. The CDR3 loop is CASSFHLAKGNNEQFF. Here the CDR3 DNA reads TGTGCCAGCAGTTTCCACCTAGCGAAGGGGAACAATGAGCAGTTCTTC.

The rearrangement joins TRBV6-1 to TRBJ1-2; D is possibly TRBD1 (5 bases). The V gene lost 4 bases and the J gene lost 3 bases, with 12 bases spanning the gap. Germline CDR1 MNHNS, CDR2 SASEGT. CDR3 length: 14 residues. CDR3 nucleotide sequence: TGTGCCAGCAGTGGTTTACAGGAATACTATGGCTACACCTTC. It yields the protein CASSGLQEYYGYTF.

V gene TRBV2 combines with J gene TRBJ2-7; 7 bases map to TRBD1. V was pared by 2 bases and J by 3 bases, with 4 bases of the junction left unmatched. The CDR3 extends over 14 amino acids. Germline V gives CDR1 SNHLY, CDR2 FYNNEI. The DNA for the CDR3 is TGTGCCAGCAGTGAACAGGGGGTTGGCTACGAGCAGTACTTC. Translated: CASSEQGVGYEQYF.

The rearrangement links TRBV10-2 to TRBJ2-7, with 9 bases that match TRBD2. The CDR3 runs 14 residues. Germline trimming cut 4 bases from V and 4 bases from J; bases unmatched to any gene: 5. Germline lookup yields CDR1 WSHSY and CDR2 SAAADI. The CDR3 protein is CASSGGSGSYEQYF. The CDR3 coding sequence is TGCGCCAGCAGTGGTGGTAGCGGGAGTTACGAGCAGTACTTC.

The DNA for the CDR3 is TGTGCCTGGAGTGTGGTGGGGGGAAAGGCCGGGGAGCTGTTTTTT. Protein: CAWSVVGGKAGELFF. J is TRBJ2-2 and V is TRBV30; the D gene is possibly TRBD2 (6 bases). V dropped 0 bases and J dropped 6 bases, with 14 bases sitting between them. CDR3 length: 15 residues. Germline values: CDR1 GTSNPN, CDR2 SVGIG (reference sequence).

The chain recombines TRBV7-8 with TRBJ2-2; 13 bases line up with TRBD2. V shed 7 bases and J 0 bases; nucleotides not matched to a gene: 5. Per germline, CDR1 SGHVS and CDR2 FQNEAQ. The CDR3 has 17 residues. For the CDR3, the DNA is TGTGCCAGCACTCGACTAGCGGGGGGCCCGAACACCGGGGAGCTGTTTTTT. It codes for CASTRLAGGPNTGELFF. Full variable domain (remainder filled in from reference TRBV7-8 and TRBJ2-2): GAGVSQSPRYKVAKRGQDVALRCDPISGHVSLFWYQQALGQGPEFLTYFQNEAQLDKSGLPSDRFFAERPEGSVSTLKIQRTQQEDSAVYLCASTRLAGGPNTGELFFGEGSRLTVL.

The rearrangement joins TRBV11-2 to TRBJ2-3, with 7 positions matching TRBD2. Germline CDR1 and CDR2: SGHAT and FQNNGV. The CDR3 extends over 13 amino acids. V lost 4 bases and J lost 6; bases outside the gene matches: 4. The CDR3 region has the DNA TGTGCCAGCAGCTCCCCCGGGGGGGATACGCAGTATTTT. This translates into CASSSPGGDTQYF.

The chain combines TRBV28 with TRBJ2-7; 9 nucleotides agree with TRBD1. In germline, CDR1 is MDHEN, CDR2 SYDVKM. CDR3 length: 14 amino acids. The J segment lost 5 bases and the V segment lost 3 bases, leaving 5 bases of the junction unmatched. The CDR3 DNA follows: TGTGCCAGCAGTTTTAACAGGGGGCGGAACGAGCAGTACTTC. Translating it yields CASSFNRGRNEQYF.

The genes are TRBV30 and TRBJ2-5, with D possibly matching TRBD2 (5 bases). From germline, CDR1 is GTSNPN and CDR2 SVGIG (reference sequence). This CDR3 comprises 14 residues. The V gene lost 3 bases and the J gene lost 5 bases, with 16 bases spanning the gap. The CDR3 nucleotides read TGTGCCTGGAGAGCGGAGGTATTTGGTGAGACCCAGTACTTC. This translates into CAWRAEVFGETQYF.

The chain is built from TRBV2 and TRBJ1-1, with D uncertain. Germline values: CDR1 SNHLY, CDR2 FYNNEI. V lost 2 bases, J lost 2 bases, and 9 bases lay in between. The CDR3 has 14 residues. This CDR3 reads CASSEQATNTEAFF. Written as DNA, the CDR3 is TGTGCCAGCAGTGAACAGGCTACTAACACTGAAGCTTTCTTT.